This T cell receptor beta chain was sequenced during a study of blood T cell repertoires in COVID-19. As for the study in general: Spain, Italy and the United States supplied samples that represented acute and convalescent COVID-19. T cells, B-cell-depleted T cells, or PBMCs supplied cDNA or gDNA.

This table comes from immunoSEQ multiplex PCR, and its TCRdb copy is limited to in-frame clones, with some not included. This sample has 40,000 to 50,000 clones; about 85% occur once, and the top ten carry roughly 5.3%. This TCR derives from a middle-aged man with active COVID-19. The sample was peripheral blood.

The CDR3 spells CASSLAGDREIYSNQPQHF. The CDR3 DNA reads TGTGCCAGCAGCTTAGCGGGGGACAGGGAAATATATAGCAATCAGCCCCAGCATTTT. This sequence joins TRBV7-4 and TRBJ1-5, with TRBD1 matching over 9 bases. Germline values: CDR1 SGHVT, CDR2 SQSDAQ. J was trimmed by 0 bases and V by 0 bases; bases with no gene match: 9. This CDR3 region has 19 residues.